The 10 T cell receptor beta chains reported below all come from one sample, sequenced in a study of cytomegalovirus exposure and HLA in healthy donors. Assay: immunoSEQ multiplex PCR; the TCRdb copy retains only in-frame clones and omits some. The repertoire holds roughly 180,000 clones, with about four fifths as singletons. The sample taken for sequencing was PBMCs. Receptors were obtained from a man younger than 35 in good health and CMV-seropositive.

The chain employs TRBV10-2 and TRBJ1-3, with D perhaps matching TRBD1 (6 bases). This CDR3 is 15 amino acids long. The germline V and J ends were trimmed by 3 bases and 2 bases, with 11 bases remaining between them. Germline values: CDR1 WSHSY, CDR2 SAAADI. The CDR3: CASSETRGTGNTIYF. The CDR3 region has the DNA TGCGCCAGCAGTGAAACCAGGGGCACTGGAAACACCATATATTTT.

The chain is built from TRBV9 and TRBJ2-7; TRBD2 agrees at 9 bases. CDR3 size: 14 residues. V lost 3 bases and J lost 2; bases outside the gene matches: 3. Germline assignment: CDR1 SGDLS and CDR2 YYNGEE. The DNA of the CDR3 is TGTGCCAGCAGCGGGCCTAGCGGGGCCTACGAGCAGTACTTC. This codes for CASSGPSGAYEQYF.

With respect to this clone: One junction end disagrees with the germline gene, perhaps due to a read error. The chain carries TRBV6-5 and TRBJ1-5; 11 bases match TRBD1. Looked up from germline, CDR1 is MNHEY and CDR2 is SVGAGI. The CDR3 sequence is 15 residues long. The CDR3 loop reads CASSNSGTGGQPQHF. In DNA, the CDR3 is TGTGCCAGCAGTAACTCCGGGACAGGGGGTCAGCCCCAGCATTTT.

This clone was counted at least ten times. This chain connects TRBV10-1 to TRBJ2-1; TRBD2 agrees at 16 bases. CDR3 length: 21 amino acids. The trim removed 7 bases at V and 1 base at J, leaving 16 bases unmatched. In germline, CDR1 is WNHNN, CDR2 SYGVQD (reference sequence). CDR3: CASNAKGPPGLAGGSYNEQFF. CDR3 sequence (DNA): TGCGCCAGCAATGCTAAAGGCCCCCCGGGACTAGCGGGAGGGTCCTACAATGAGCAGTTCTTC.

This clone was observed once. This sequence joins TRBV9 and TRBJ2-5; unclear D gene. V was clipped by 7 bases and J by 4 bases, with 14 bases between them. Germline assignment: CDR1 SGDLS and CDR2 YYNGEE. CDR3 size: 13 residues. The CDR3 nucleotides are TGTGCCAGCCTAACTCCGGGTAGAGAGACCCAGTACTTC. Amino acids: CASLTPGRETQYF.

The chain joins TRBV13 to TRBJ1-1, with D perhaps matching TRBD1 (6 bases). The CDR3 length is 19 residues. V lost 6 bases and J 3 bases, leaving 29 bases between the germline ends. The germline V gene encodes CDR1 PRHDT and CDR2 FYEKMQ (reference sequence). The CDR3 sequence is CASRGADSMREQSYTEAFF. Here the CDR3 DNA reads TGTGCCAGCAGGGGAGCGGACAGCATGCGGGAGCAAAGTTACACTGAAGCTTTCTTT.

V gene TRBV7-8 combines with J gene TRBJ2-3; 7 nucleotides align to TRBD2. The V gene end was trimmed by 2 bases and the J gene end by 2 bases; junction bases not matched to a gene: 7. Germline values: CDR1 SGHVS, CDR2 FQNEAQ. The CDR3 has 16 residues. The CDR3 sequence: CASSLPPAGNTDTQYF. The CDR3 coding sequence is TGTGCCAGCAGCTTACCGCCAGCGGGGAACACAGATACGCAGTATTTT.

The CDR3 is CASSLDERMQYF. CDR3 in DNA: TGTGCCAGCAGCTTAGATGAGAGAATGCAGTACTTC. The chain carries TRBV7-2 and TRBJ2-7; unclear D gene. The CDR3 contains 12 residues. Trimming removed 1 base at V and 9 bases at J, with 10 bases between. Germline V CDR1 and CDR2: SGHTA, FQGNSA.

The CDR3 loop reads CSVDQGPNEAFF. CDR3 DNA: TGCAGCGTTGACCAGGGCCCCAATGAAGCTTTCTTT. The J gene is TRBJ1-1, the V gene TRBV29-1, with D possibly matching TRBD1 (5 bases). V was cut by 3 bases and J by 7 bases, with 12 bases left in between. From germline, CDR1 is SQVTM and CDR2 ANQGSEA. This CDR3 has 12 amino acids.

This clone was detected only a few times. J is TRBJ1-2 and V is TRBV2, with a possible D match to TRBD1 (5 bases). CDR3 length: 11 residues. The germline gives CDR1 SNHLY, CDR2 FYNNEI. The V end lost 5 bases, the J end lost 6 bases, and 7 bases lay between the germline ends. In nucleotides, the CDR3 is TGTGCCAGCAGTACGACAGATGGCTACACCTTC. Encoded protein: CASSTTDGYTF.